The 7 T cell receptor beta chains listed next were all sequenced from one sample in a study of blood T cell repertoires in COVID-19 (dated by TCRdb to 2020 to 2021). Library preparation was by the immunoSEQ multiplex PCR assay. TCRdb took this table from immuneACCESS and kept in-frame rearrangements with V and J called. Such tables lack part of the clones; where checked against another copy, unresolved V genes explain under half of the gap, and the rest is unexplained. Within this sample are 230,000 or so clones, with roughly 80% of them counted one time only. The ten biggest clones cover just under 20% of the sample. The sequencing sample was made of peripheral blood. These receptor sequences come from a man in his thirties or forties with active or convalescent COVID-19.

This clone was detected only a few times. The CDR3 bases are TGTGCCAGCAGCTATGGGACTAGCGGGAGTCTAGAGACCCAGTACTTC. This sequence encodes CASSYGTSGSLETQYF. The rearrangement joins TRBV28 to TRBJ2-5, with 14 bases that match TRBD2. Germline assignment: CDR1 MDHEN and CDR2 SYDVKM. The CDR3 runs to 16 residues. Germline trimming cut 6 bases from V and 4 bases from J; bases unmatched to any gene: 7.

The rearrangement links TRBV6-1 to TRBJ1-3; D remains ambiguous. The germline gives CDR1 MNHNS, CDR2 SASEGT. The length of the CDR3 is 15 residues. V was pared by 3 bases and J by 9 bases, with 18 bases between. The CDR3 nucleotides read TGTGCCAGCAGTGAGAACTTGAGCAGGATGTCCACCATATATTTT. The encoded protein is CASSENLSRMSTIYF.

This sequence joins TRBV9 and TRBJ2-1, with a possible D match to TRBD2 (5 bases). The CDR3 is 14 residues long. From germline, CDR1 is SGDLS and CDR2 YYNGEE. Trimming took off 0 bases at V and 8 bases at J, with 12 bases between the two ends. The CDR3 loop is CASSVVARTDEQFF. CDR3 nucleotide sequence: TGTGCCAGCAGCGTAGTAGCTAGGACTGATGAGCAGTTCTTC.

This chain joins TRBV27 and TRBJ1-6, with TRBD1 identical over 9 bases. The CDR3 contains 15 residues. Germline V CDR1 and CDR2: MNHEY, SMNVEV (reference sequence). Germline trimming cut 6 bases from V and 8 bases from J; bases unmatched to any gene: 8. CDR3 sequence reads: CASSPWTGVYSPLHF. The CDR3 nucleotides read TGTGCCAGCAGCCCATGGACAGGGGTTTATTCACCCCTCCACTTT.

This clone was recorded once. For the CDR3, the DNA is TGTGCCAGCAGTTTATACAGATCGAACACCGGGGAGCTGTTTTTT. It is translated as CASSLYRSNTGELFF. The chain combines TRBV27 with TRBJ2-2, with no clear D. The CDR3 runs 15 residues. Germline-derived CDR1 and CDR2 are MNHEY and SMNVEV (reference sequence). V lost 1 base and J 0 bases, leaving 6 bases between the germline ends.

The chain has TRBV6-5 and TRBJ2-7, with TRBD1 matching 10 bases. CDR1 is MNHEY and CDR2 is SVGAGI in the germline V gene. CDR3 size: 15 residues. J was trimmed by 2 bases and V by 5 bases; bases with no gene match: 6. As DNA, the CDR3 is TGTGCCAGCAGTCCCGGACAGGGGGTCGCCTACGAGCAGTACTTC. It codes for CASSPGQGVAYEQYF.

The chain couples TRBV9 to TRBJ2-1; 12 positions agree with TRBD2. Germline CDR1 is SGDLS and CDR2 is YYNGEE. Germline trimming cut 0 bases from V and 6 bases from J; bases unmatched to any gene: 7. CDR3 length: 17 residues. The CDR3 region is CASSVGLAGGPRNEQFF. The CDR3 nucleotides are TGTGCCAGCAGCGTAGGGCTAGCGGGAGGGCCTCGCAATGAGCAGTTCTTC. Full variable domain (missing parts from reference TRBV9 and TRBJ2-1): DSGVTQTPKHLITATGQRVTLRCSPRSGDLSVYWYQQSLDQGLQFLIQYYNGEERAKGNILERFSAQQFPDLHSELNLSSLELGDSALYFCASSVGLAGGPRNEQFFGPGTRLTVL.